This T cell receptor beta chain derives from a study of T-cell memory formation after mild COVID-19. Study summary: Among the donors, TCR clusters were largely specific to each donor. General study points: Shrinking CD4+ clones were chiefly CM and EM; CD8+ ones were chiefly EMRA.

A remark on this clonotype: The antigen is unknown.

5'RACE, which relied on constant-segment primers, yielded TCR alpha and TCR beta cDNA libraries carrying sample barcodes and UMIs. Using its own MiXCR run on the 5' RACE reads, TCRdb lists one record per CDR3 protein. The data contain around 420,000 distinct CDR3 sequences, 20% to 25% of them singletons. This CDR3 is built from 14 residues. Germline V gene sequence: CDR1 SGHDN, CDR2 FVKESK. V was clipped by 3 bases and J by 9 bases; unmatched bases: 8. The chain is built from TRBV14 and TRBJ2-1; 7 bases line up with TRBD2. The receptor comes from an adult woman who had mild COVID-19 (a few samples of this study predate the infection). Cell type and time point are not known. Source material: PBMCs or a T cell subset sorted from them (not recorded which). The CDR3 region is CASSHLSREGEQFF. The CDR3 DNA reads TGTGCCAGCAGCCACCTTTCCAGGGAGGGTGAGCAGTTCTTC.